Listed below are T cell receptor beta chains from one sample, sequenced in a study of T cell responses to AZD1222 COVID-19 vaccine. Method: immunoSEQ multiplex PCR; TCRdb's copy keeps in-frame clones and lacks some. In the table there are 200,000 or so clones, roughly 91% of which are singletons. Sequencing was performed on peripheral blood, taken on day 0 of MenACWY control vaccination. These receptor sequences come from an adult in good health. CDR3s include the opening cysteine and the closing phenylalanine or tryptophan. A D gene is named only where the DNA matches it firmly. Some rows have no size entry. The others give once, few or many, or a class for an expanded clone.

v_call	clone_size	j_call	d_call	cdr3_aa	cdr3_nt
TRBV7-3	.	TRBJ2-2	.	CASRAGGTGELFF	TGTGCCAGCAGGGCCGGGGGCACCGGGGAGCTGTTTTTT
TRBV28	.	TRBJ1-2	.	CASSLNTGYIYGYTF	TGTGCCAGCAGTTTAAATACAGGGTATATTTATGGCTACACCTTC
TRBV30	once	TRBJ2-3	.	CAWSAITPRVGMKGTQYF	TGTGCCTGGAGTGCTATCACACCCAGGGTGGGGATGAAGGGTACGCAGTATTTT
TRBV6-1	.	TRBJ1-6	.	CASSEASRAISPLHF	TGTGCCAGCAGTGAAGCCTCCAGGGCGATTTCACCCCTCCACTTT
TRBV5-4	once	TRBJ1-3	.	CASSRRTANSGNTIYF	TGTGCCAGCAGCAGACGGACGGCGAACTCTGGAAACACCATATATTTT
TRBV27	.	TRBJ2-5	.	CASSLASYEQETQYF	TGTGCCAGCAGTTTAGCCAGTTACGAGCAAGAGACCCAGTACTTC
TRBV12-3/TRBV12-4	.	TRBJ2-3	.	CASSSTGGTQYF	TGTGCCAGCAGTTCCACGGGGGGCACGCAGTATTTT
TRBV2	.	TRBJ2-1	.	CASSYSSEQFF	TGTGCCAGCAGTTACTCGAGTGAGCAGTTCTTC
TRBV18	.	TRBJ2-5	.	CASSALRGETQYF	TGTGCCAGCTCAGCGCTCCGGGGGGAGACCCAGTACTTC
TRBV10-1	.	TRBJ2-3	TRBD2	CASSAGGSDTQYF	TGCGCCAGCAGTGCGGGGGGGTCAGATACGCAGTATTTT
TRBV9	.	TRBJ2-2	.	CASSAGNTGELFF	TGTGCCAGCAGCGCCGGGAACACCGGGGAGCTGTTTTTT
TRBV5-5	.	TRBJ1-2	.	CASSLASQGTEGYTF	TGTGCCAGCAGCTTGGCCTCGCAGGGAACAGAGGGCTACACCTTC
TRBV2	.	TRBJ2-7	.	CASSETRHYEQYF	TGTGCCAGCAGTGAAACTAGACACTACGAGCAGTACTTC
TRBV7-2	.	TRBJ1-3	.	CASSLHPGAGNTIYF	TGTGCCAGCAGCTTACATCCAGGGGCTGGAAACACCATATATTTT
TRBV4-3	.	TRBJ1-1	.	CASSPGRSPGEAFF	TGCGCCAGCAGCCCCGGTAGGTCCCCGGGGGAAGCTTTCTTT
TRBV27	.	TRBJ1-5	.	CASRQIQGNQPQHF	TGTGCCAGCAGACAAATACAGGGCAATCAGCCCCAGCATTTT
TRBV29-1	.	TRBJ2-7	.	CSVKGGSSYEQYF	TGCAGCGTTAAGGGGGGCAGCTCCTACGAGCAGTACTTC
TRBV6-9	.	TRBJ2-7	.	CASSPPRAVAYEQYF	TGTGCCAGCAGTCCCCCAAGGGCCGTGGCCTACGAGCAGTACTTC
TRBV19	.	TRBJ1-4	TRBD1	CASSMEDRASEKLFF	TGTGCCAGTAGTATGGAGGACAGGGCAAGTGAAAAACTGTTTTTT
TRBV5-4	.	TRBJ1-1	TRBD1	CASSLGQGAWNTEAFF	TGTGCCAGCAGCTTGGGACAGGGGGCCTGGAACACTGAAGCTTTCTTT
TRBV5-1	.	TRBJ1-1	TRBD1	CASRKDRGTEAFF	TGCGCCAGCAGAAAGGACAGGGGCACTGAAGCTTTCTTT
TRBV6-1	.	TRBJ2-1	.	CASSESSSYNEQFF	TGTGCCAGCAGTGAAAGTAGCTCCTACAATGAGCAGTTCTTC
TRBV5-4	.	TRBJ2-7	.	CASSYESYEQYF	TGTGCCAGCAGCTATGAATCCTACGAGCAGTACTTC
TRBV5-5	.	TRBJ1-6	.	CASSFLVANSPLHF	TGTGCCAGCAGCTTCCTTGTTGCAAATTCACCCCTCCACTTT
TRBV2	.	TRBJ2-3	.	CASSEAGVLPGDTQYF	TGTGCCAGCAGTGAAGCGGGGGTACTCCCGGGGGATACGCAGTATTTT
TRBV6-5	.	TRBJ1-2	.	CASSYRAGGYTF	TGTGCCAGCAGTTACCGCGCCGGGGGCTACACCTTC
TRBV4-2	.	TRBJ1-1	TRBD1	CASSQAGQANTEAFF	TGTGCCAGCAGCCAAGCAGGACAGGCCAACACTGAAGCTTTCTTT
TRBV20-1	.	TRBJ2-7	.	CNFGVSYEQYF	TGCAATTTCGGGGTGTCCTACGAGCAGTACTTC
TRBV4-2	few	TRBJ1-1	.	CASSQDLWGGTEAFF	TGTGCCAGCAGCCAAGATCTATGGGGTGGCACTGAAGCTTTCTTT
TRBV7-9	.	TRBJ2-7	.	CASSLGRPGAYEQYF	TGTGCCAGCAGCTTAGGTCGGCCGGGAGCCTACGAGCAGTACTTC
TRBV3-1/TRBV3-2	.	TRBJ1-4	.	CASSQAYLLNNEKLFF	TGTGCCAGCAGCCAGGCGTATCTCCTGAATAATGAAAAACTGTTTTTT
TRBV28	.	TRBJ2-7	TRBD2	CASSLPASGYSYEQYF	TGTGCCAGCAGTTTGCCGGCTAGCGGATACTCCTACGAGCAGTACTTC
TRBV19	.	TRBJ2-5	.	CARAPQETQYF	TGTGCCAGGGCACCCCAAGAGACCCAGTACTTC
TRBV3-1/TRBV3-2	.	TRBJ2-7	TRBD1	CASSRPFGTGPSYEQYF	TGTGCCAGCAGCCGACCCTTCGGGACAGGGCCTTCCTACGAGCAGTACTTC
TRBV5-5	once	TRBJ1-2	.	CASSRPGPLSCAF	TGTGCCAGCAGCCGTCCGGGGCCGCTGAGCTGTGCCTTC
TRBV18	once	TRBJ1-1	TRBD1	CASSPGQQVTEAFF	TGTGCCAGCTCACCGGGACAGCAAGTAACTGAAGCTTTCTTT
TRBV7-2	.	TRBJ2-5	.	CASARRGQETQYF	TGTGCCAGCGCCCGAAGGGGCCAAGAGACCCAGTACTTC
TRBV6-5	once	TRBJ1-5	.	CASSYSWQGNQPQHF	TGTGCCAGCAGTTACTCGTGGCAGGGGAATCAGCCCCAGCATTTT
TRBV28	.	TRBJ2-5	TRBD1	CASSSLGTGHQETQYF	TGTGCCAGCAGTTCTCTGGGGACAGGGCACCAAGAGACCCAGTACTTC
TRBV3-1/TRBV3-2	.	TRBJ1-6	.	CASSQGNRYNSPLHF	TGTGCCAGCAGCCAAGGAAACCGTTATAATTCACCCCTCCACTTT
TRBV5-5	.	TRBJ1-1	TRBD1	CASSLQGGMNTEAFF	TGTGCCAGCAGCTTGCAGGGGGGCATGAACACTGAAGCTTTCTTT
TRBV15	.	TRBJ2-7	.	CATRGRDRPYEQYF	TGTGCCACCAGGGGGAGGGACAGGCCGTACGAGCAGTACTTC
TRBV29-1	.	TRBJ2-1	.	CSVQGVRLNEQFF	TGCAGCGTTCAAGGAGTACGTCTCAATGAGCAGTTCTTC
TRBV5-6	.	TRBJ1-2	.	CASSLDTDYTF	TGTGCCAGCAGCTTGGATACAGACTACACCTTC
TRBV4-1	once	TRBJ2-1	TRBD2	CASSQVGAGGVYEQFF	TGCGCCAGCAGCCAAGTAGGAGCGGGGGGGGTATATGAGCAGTTCTTC
TRBV30	once	TRBJ1-3	.	CAWGYSNTIYF	TGTGCCTGGGGGTACTCAAACACCATATATTTT
TRBV29-1	.	TRBJ2-7	.	CSVDPDSGLSGGYEQYF	TGCAGCGTTGACCCGGACAGCGGACTGTCAGGAGGATACGAGCAGTACTTC
TRBV5-6	.	TRBJ2-7	.	CASSLRLTAFYEQYF	TGTGCCAGCAGCTTGAGGTTGACAGCCTTCTACGAGCAGTACTTC
TRBV6-6	.	TRBJ1-2	TRBD1	CASSRKIQGASGYGYTF	TGTGCCAGCAGTCGAAAAATACAGGGGGCGAGCGGCTATGGCTACACCTTC
TRBV15	.	TRBJ1-4	.	CATSERVIDEKLFF	TGTGCCACCAGCGAACGGGTAATAGACGAAAAACTGTTTTTT